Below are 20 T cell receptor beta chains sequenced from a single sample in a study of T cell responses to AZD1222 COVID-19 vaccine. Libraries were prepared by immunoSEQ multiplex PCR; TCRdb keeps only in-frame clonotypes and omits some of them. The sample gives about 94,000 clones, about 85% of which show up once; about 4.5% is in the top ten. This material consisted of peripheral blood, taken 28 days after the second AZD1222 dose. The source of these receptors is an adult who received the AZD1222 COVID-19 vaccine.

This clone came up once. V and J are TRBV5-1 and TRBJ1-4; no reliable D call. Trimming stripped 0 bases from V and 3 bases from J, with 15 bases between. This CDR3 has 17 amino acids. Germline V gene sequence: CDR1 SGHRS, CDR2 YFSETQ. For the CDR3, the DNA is TGCGCCAGCAGCTTGGGACCGTCGTCTTGGTCTAATGAAAAACTGTTTTTT. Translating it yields CASSLGPSSWSNEKLFF.

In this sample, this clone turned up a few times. Here the CDR3 reads CASSSEDRAQAWEQYF. The CDR3 bases are TGTGCCAGTAGTAGCGAAGACAGGGCCCAGGCTTGGGAGCAGTACTTC. This chain links TRBV19 with TRBJ2-7; TRBD1 agrees at 7 bases. CDR1 is LNHDA and CDR2 is SQIVND in the germline V gene (reference sequence). V trimming: 4 bases; J trimming: 7 bases; junction bases outside the gene matches: 16. This CDR3 spans 16 amino acids.

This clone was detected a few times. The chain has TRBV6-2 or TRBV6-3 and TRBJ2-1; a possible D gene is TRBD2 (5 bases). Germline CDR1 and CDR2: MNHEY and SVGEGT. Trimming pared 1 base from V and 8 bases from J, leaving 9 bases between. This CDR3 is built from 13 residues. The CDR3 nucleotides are TGTGCCAGCAGTTACTTCTTCGGGGATGAGCAGTTCTTC. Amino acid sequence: CASSYFFGDEQFF.

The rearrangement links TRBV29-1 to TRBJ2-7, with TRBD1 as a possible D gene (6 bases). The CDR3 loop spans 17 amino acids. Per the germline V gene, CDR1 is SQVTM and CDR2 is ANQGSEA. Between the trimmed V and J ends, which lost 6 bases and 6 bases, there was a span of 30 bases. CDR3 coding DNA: TGCAGCGTCCTTGGGACAAGCGGCCGCAGGGTGGCCCTCGAGCAGTACTTC. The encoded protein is CSVLGTSGRRVALEQYF.

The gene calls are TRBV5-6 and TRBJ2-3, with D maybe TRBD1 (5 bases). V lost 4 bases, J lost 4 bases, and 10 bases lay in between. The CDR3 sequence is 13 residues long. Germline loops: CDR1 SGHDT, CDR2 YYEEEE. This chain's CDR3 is CASSRPGPDTQYF. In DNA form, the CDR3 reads TGTGCCAGCAGCCGACCAGGGCCAGATACGCAGTATTTT. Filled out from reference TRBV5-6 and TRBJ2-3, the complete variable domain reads DAGVTQSPTHLIKTRGQQVTLRCSPKSGHDTVSWYQQALGQGPQFIFQYYEEEERQRGNFPDRFSGHQFPNYSSELNVNALLLGDSALYLCASSRPGPDTQYFGPGTRLTVL.

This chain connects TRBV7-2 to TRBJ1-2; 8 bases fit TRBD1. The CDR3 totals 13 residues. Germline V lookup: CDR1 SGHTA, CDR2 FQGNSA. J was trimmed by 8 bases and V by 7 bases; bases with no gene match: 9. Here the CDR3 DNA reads TGTGCCAGCACAGCTGACAGGGGAGGCGGCTACACCTTC. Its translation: CASTADRGGGYTF.

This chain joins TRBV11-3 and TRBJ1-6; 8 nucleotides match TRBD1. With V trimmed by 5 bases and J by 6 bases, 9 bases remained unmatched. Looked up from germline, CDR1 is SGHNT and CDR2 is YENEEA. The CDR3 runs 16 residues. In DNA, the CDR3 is TGTGCCAGCAGCCCCCGGACAGGGCCTATTAATTCACCCCTCCACTTT. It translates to CASSPRTGPINSPLHF.

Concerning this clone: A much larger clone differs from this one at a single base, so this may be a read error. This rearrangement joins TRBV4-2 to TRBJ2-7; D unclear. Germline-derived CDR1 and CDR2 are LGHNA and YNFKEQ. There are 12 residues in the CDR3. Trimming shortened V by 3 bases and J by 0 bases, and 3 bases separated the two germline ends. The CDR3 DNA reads TGTGCCAGCAGCCAGGACTCCTACGAGCAGTACTTC. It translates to CASSQDSYEQYF.

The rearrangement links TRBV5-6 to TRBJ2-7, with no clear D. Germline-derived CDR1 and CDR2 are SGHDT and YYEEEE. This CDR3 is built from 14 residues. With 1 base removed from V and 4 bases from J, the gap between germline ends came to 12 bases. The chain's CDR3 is CASSLIGLNYEQYF. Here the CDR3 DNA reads TGTGCCAGCAGCTTGATCGGTTTAAATTACGAGCAGTACTTC. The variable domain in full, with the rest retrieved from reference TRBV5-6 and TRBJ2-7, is DAGVTQSPTHLIKTRGQQVTLRCSPKSGHDTVSWYQQALGQGPQFIFQYYEEEERQRGNFPDRFSGHQFPNYSSELNVNALLLGDSALYLCASSLIGLNYEQYFGPGTRLTVT.

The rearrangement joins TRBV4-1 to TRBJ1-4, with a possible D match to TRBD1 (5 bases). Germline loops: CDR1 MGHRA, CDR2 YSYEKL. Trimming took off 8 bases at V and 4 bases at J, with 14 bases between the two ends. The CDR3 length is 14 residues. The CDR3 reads CASRLQGGNEKLFF. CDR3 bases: TGCGCCAGCCGATTGCAGGGTGGTAATGAAAAACTGTTTTTT.

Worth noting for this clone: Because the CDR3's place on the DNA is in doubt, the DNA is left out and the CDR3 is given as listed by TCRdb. The CDR3 sequence: CASSTTSGQGWEKLFF. V is TRBV27 and J is TRBJ1-4; the table's D gene call, TRBD1, was not cross checked with the DNA. The germline CDR1 and CDR2 sequences are MNHEY and SMNVEV (reference sequence). From its first to its last residue, the CDR3 has 16 amino acids.

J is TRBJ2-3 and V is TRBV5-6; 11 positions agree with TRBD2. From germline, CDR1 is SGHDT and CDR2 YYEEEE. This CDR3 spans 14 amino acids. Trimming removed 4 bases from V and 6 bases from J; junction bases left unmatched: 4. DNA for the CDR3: TGTGCCAGCAGCAGGACTAGCGGGTCTGATACGCAGTATTTT. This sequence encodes CASSRTSGSDTQYF.

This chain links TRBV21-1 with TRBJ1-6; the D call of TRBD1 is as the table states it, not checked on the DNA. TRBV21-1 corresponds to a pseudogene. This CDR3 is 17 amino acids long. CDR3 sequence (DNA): TGTGCCAGCAGCAAAGACGGGAAGGGACAGGAGCATTCACCCCTCCACTTT. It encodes CASSKDGKGQEHSPLHF.

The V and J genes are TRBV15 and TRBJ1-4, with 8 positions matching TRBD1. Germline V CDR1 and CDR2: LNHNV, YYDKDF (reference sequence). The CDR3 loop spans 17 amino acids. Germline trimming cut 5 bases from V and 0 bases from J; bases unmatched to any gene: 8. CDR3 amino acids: CATSDDPTGATNEKLFF. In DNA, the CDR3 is TGTGCCACCAGCGATGACCCGACAGGGGCAACTAATGAAAAACTGTTTTTT.

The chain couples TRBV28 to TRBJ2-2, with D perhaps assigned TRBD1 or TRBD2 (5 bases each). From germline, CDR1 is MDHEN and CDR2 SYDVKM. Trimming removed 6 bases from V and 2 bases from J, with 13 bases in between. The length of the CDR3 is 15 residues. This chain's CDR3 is CASSRGTSNTGELFF. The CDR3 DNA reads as TGTGCCAGCAGCCGAGGGACGAGCAACACCGGGGAGCTGTTTTTT.

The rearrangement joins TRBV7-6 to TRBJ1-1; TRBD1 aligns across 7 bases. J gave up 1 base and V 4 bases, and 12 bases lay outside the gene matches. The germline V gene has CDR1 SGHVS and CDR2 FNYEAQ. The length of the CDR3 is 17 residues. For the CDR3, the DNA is TGTGCCAGCAGCTCCGGGACAGCAACGGACCGGAACACTGAAGCTTTCTTT. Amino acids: CASSSGTATDRNTEAFF.

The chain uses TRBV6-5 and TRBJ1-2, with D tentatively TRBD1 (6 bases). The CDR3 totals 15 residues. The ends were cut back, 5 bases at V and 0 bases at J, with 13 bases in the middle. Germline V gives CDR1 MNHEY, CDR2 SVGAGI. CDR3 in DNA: TGTGCCAGCAGTCCAAGGACAGCCTCTAACTATGGCTACACCTTC. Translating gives CASSPRTASNYGYTF.

The CDR3 coding sequence is TGCGCCAGCAGCTTGTCCTTCGGGACAGGGGTCCACGAGCAGTACTTC. This sequence encodes CASSLSFGTGVHEQYF. This chain uses TRBV5-1 with TRBJ2-7; TRBD1 matches at 10 bases. This CDR3 is built from 16 residues. CDR1 is SGHRS and CDR2 is YFSETQ in the germline V gene. Germline trimming cut 1 base from V and 5 bases from J; bases unmatched to any gene: 9.

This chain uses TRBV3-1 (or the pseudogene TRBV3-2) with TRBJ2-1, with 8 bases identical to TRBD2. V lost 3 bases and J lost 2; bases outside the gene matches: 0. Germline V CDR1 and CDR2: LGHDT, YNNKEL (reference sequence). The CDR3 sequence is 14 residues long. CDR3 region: CASSQRGAYNEQFF. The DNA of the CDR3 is TGTGCCAGCAGCCAGCGGGGGGCCTACAATGAGCAGTTCTTC.

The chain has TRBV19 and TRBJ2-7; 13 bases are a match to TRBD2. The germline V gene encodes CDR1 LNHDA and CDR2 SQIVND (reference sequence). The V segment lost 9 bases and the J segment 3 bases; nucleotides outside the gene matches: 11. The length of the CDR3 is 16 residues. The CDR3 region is CASGPRRTSGSYEQYF. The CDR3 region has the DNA TGTGCCAGCGGCCCTCGGCGGACTAGCGGGAGCTACGAGCAGTACTTC.